This TCR beta chain was profiled in a study of cytomegalovirus exposure and HLA in healthy donors. Notes on the study in general: Specificity for CMV antigens was confirmed in vitro for a few of the CMV-associated chains.

Regarding this clone: Its antigen remains unidentified.

The study ran its PCR with 60 Vbeta and 13 Jbeta primers. The repertoire was sequenced with immunoSEQ multiplex PCR; TCRdb's copy has only in-frame clones and lacks some. The data contain around 300,000 clones, about 66% of them singletons. When sampled, the donors appeared nominally healthy, though they likely had unrecorded immune exposures. Germline V gives CDR1 MNHEY, CDR2 SMNVEV (reference sequence). CDR3 length equals 15 residues. The chain uses TRBV27 and TRBJ2-5; 7 nucleotides match TRBD1. Judging by the DNA end, TRBJ2-7 fits better; the J call may be wrong. The clonotype originates from a female donor in good health and CMV-seronegative. Sequencing used PBMCs. In nucleotides, the CDR3 is TGTGCCAGCAGTTTATCCTGGCGGACAGGATACGAGCAGTACTTC. This translates into CASSLSWRTGYEQYF.